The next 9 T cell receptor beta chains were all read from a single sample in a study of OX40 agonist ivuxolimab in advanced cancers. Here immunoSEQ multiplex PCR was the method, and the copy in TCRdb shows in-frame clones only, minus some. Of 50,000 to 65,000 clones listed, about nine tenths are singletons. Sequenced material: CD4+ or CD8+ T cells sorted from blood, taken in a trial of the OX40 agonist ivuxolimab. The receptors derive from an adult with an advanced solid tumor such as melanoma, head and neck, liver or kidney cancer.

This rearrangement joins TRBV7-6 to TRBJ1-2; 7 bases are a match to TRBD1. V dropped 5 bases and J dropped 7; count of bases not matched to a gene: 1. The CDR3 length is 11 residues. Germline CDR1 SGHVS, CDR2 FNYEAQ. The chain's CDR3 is CASSTGAGYTF. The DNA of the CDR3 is TGTGCCAGCAGCACAGGGGCTGGCTACACCTTC. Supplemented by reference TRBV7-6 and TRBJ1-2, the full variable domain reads GAGVSQSPRYKVTKRGQDVALRCDPISGHVSLYWYRQALGQGPEFLTYFNYEAQQDKSGLPNDRFSAERPEGSISTLTIQRTEQRDSAMYRCASSTGAGYTFGSGTRLTVV.

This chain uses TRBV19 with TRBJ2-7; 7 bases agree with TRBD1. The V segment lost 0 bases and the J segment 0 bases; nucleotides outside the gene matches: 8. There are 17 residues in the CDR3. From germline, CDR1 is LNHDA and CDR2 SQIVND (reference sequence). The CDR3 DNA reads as TGTGCCAGTAGTATAGAGGGGCCCCGGGACAGCTCCTACGAGCAGTACTTC. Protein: CASSIEGPRDSSYEQYF.

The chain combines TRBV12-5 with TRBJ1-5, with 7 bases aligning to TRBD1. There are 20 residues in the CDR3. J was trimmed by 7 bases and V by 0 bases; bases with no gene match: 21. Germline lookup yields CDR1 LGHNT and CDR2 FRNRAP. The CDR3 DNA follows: TGTGCTAGTGGTTTGGTGGCCTTCCTGACCCCCCGGACAGGAAAACAGCCCCAGCATTTT. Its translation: CASGLVAFLTPRTGKQPQHF.

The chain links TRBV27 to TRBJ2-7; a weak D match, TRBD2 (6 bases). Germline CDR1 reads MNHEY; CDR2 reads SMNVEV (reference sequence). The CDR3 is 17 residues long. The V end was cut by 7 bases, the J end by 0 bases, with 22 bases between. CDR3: CASTPLSSASSSYEQYF. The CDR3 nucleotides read TGTGCCAGCACCCCACTGTCTAGCGCCTCGTCCTCCTACGAGCAGTACTTC.

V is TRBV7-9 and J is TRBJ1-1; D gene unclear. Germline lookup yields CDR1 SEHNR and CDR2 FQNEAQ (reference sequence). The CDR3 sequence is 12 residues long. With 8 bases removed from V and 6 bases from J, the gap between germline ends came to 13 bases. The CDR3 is CASSSLMPEAFF. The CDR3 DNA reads TGTGCCAGCTCGAGCCTTATGCCTGAAGCTTTCTTT.

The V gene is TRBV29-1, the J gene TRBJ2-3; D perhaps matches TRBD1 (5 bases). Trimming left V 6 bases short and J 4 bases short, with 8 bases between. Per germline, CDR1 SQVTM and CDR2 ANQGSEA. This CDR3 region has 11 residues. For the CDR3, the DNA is TGCAGCGTGCAGGGTTCAGATACGCAGTATTTT. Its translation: CSVQGSDTQYF.

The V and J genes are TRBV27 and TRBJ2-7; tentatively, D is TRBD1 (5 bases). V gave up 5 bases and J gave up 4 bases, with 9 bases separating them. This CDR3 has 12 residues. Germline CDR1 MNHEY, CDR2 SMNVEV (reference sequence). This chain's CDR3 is CASSPQGYEQYF. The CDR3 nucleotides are TGTGCCAGCAGTCCCCAGGGTTACGAGCAGTACTTC.

The CDR3, as DNA: TGCAGCGTTTCAGGTGCAGGGGGCGGCGAGACCCAGTACTTC. This encodes CSVSGAGGGETQYF. The rearrangement uses TRBV29-1 and TRBJ2-5; TRBD1 matches at 8 bases. The junction had 10 bases not matched to a gene; V was cut back by 5 bases and J by 5 bases. The CDR3 totals 14 residues. Germline assignment: CDR1 SQVTM and CDR2 ANQGSEA.

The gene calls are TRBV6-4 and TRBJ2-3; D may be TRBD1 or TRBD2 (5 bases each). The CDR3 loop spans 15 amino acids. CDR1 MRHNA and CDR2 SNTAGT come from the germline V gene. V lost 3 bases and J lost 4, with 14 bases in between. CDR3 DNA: TGTGCCAGCAGTGAAGCTAGCCAGGGTCCAGATACGCAGTATTTT. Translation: CASSEASQGPDTQYF.